The 22 T cell receptor beta chains given below trace back to one sample, sequenced in a study of control samples from healthy donors and cancer patients. The assay was immunoSEQ multiplex PCR, and TCRdb's table has in-frame clones only and misses some. The sample includes 70,000 to 90,000 clones, about 90% of them seen just once. The sequencing input was PBMCs. These receptors were obtained from a woman aged 55-75 years with head and neck cancer.

The chain is built from TRBV30 and TRBJ2-2; perhaps D is TRBD1 or TRBD2 (5 bases each). Germline V gives CDR1 GTSNPN, CDR2 SVGIG (reference sequence). V lost 4 bases and J lost 4, with 19 bases in between. The CDR3 consists of 16 residues. CDR3 region: CAWNQGFWGSTGELFF. The CDR3 nucleotides are TGTGCCTGGAACCAGGGTTTTTGGGGGAGCACCGGGGAGCTGTTTTTT. The whole variable domain, filled in from reference TRBV30 and TRBJ2-2, reads SQTIHQWPATLVQPVGSPLSLECTVEGTSNPNLYWYRQAAGRGLQLLFYSVGIGQISSEVPQNLSASRPQDRQFILSSKKLLLSDSGFYLCAWNQGFWGSTGELFFGEGSRLTVL.

V usage is TRBV30 and J usage is TRBJ2-7, with TRBD2 matching over 13 bases. After removal of 2 bases from V and 7 bases from J, the junction contained 5 bases not matched to a gene. Per the germline V gene, CDR1 is GTSNPN and CDR2 is SVGIG (reference sequence). The CDR3 loop spans 14 amino acids. The CDR3 region has the DNA TGTGCCTGGAGTCACGGACTAGCGGGAGTTGAGCAGTACTTC. Protein: CAWSHGLAGVEQYF.

This clone was seen only once. The V gene is TRBV3-1 (or the pseudogene TRBV3-2), the J gene TRBJ2-7; TRBD2 is a possible D gene (7 bases). CDR1 and CDR2 (germline): LGHDT, YNNKEL (reference sequence). V was pared by 1 base and J by 6 bases, with 13 bases between. The CDR3 has 14 amino acids. The CDR3 coding sequence is TGTGCCAGCAGCCAAGGGGGGGGCGGGAGCGAGCAGTACTTC. Translating gives CASSQGGGGSEQYF.

This chain uses TRBV10-3 with TRBJ2-2; D is uncertain. Trimming pared 0 bases from V and 7 bases from J, leaving 6 bases between. The CDR3 loop spans 13 amino acids. Germline assignment: CDR1 ENHRY and CDR2 SYGVKD. The chain's CDR3 is CAISESGYGELFF. CDR3 nucleotides: TGTGCCATCAGTGAGTCGGGCTACGGGGAGCTGTTTTTT.

The gene calls are TRBV28 and TRBJ1-2; D call uncertain. V was pared by 8 bases and J by 7 bases, with 17 bases between. CDR3 length: 13 amino acids. The germline gives CDR1 MDHEN, CDR2 SYDVKM. DNA for the CDR3: TGTGCCAGCCTTTCCCCCAACTCCTCTGGCTACACCTTC. Translating gives CASLSPNSSGYTF.

J is TRBJ1-1 and V is TRBV3-1 (or the pseudogene TRBV3-2); 7 bases agree with TRBD1. Germline CDR1 and CDR2: LGHDT and YNNKEL (reference sequence). V gave up 1 base and J gave up 4 bases; unmatched junction bases: 6. CDR3 length: 15 amino acids. CDR3 in amino acids: CASSQVGAGGTEAFF. The CDR3 DNA follows: TGTGCCAGCAGCCAAGTTGGGGCAGGGGGCACTGAAGCTTTCTTT.

The chain uses TRBV6-2 or TRBV6-3 and TRBJ2-3; perhaps TRBD2 as D (5 bases). Trimming shortened V by 2 bases and J by 3 bases, and 9 bases separated the two germline ends. The CDR3 sequence is 14 residues long. CDR1 is MNHEY and CDR2 is SVGEGT in the germline V gene. CDR3 amino acids: CASSYARATDTQYF. CDR3 coding DNA: TGTGCCAGCAGTTACGCGCGGGCGACAGATACGCAGTATTTT.

The J gene is TRBJ1-4, the V gene TRBV11-2, with a weak D call TRBD1 (6 bases). This CDR3 spans 16 amino acids. Germline V gives CDR1 SGHAT, CDR2 FQNNGV. V was clipped by 5 bases and J by 1 base, with 14 bases between them. The CDR3 spells CASSAPKTGTNEKLFF. CDR3 coding DNA: TGTGCCAGCAGCGCACCTAAGACAGGAACTAATGAAAAACTGTTTTTT.

CDR3 bases: TGTGCCTGGAGCGCACAAACAGGGGTTGAAAAACTGTTTTTT. Protein: CAWSAQTGVEKLFF. This chain links TRBV30 with TRBJ1-4; 7 nucleotides align to TRBD1. V shed 3 bases and J 7 bases; nucleotides not matched to a gene: 8. Germline V lookup: CDR1 GTSNPN, CDR2 SVGIG (reference sequence). The CDR3 runs 14 residues.

V usage is TRBV6-5 and J usage is TRBJ2-1; the D is unclear. The CDR3 has 14 residues. The V gene's germline CDR1 is MNHEY and CDR2 SVGAGI. V lost 5 bases and J 2 bases, leaving 10 bases between the germline ends. The CDR3 sequence is CASSPLGTYNEQFF. CDR3 sequence (DNA): TGTGCCAGCAGTCCACTGGGGACCTACAATGAGCAGTTCTTC.

CDR3 DNA sequence: TGCAGCGTCCGAGCTCAGGGGGCGGCAGATACGCAGTATTTT. It encodes CSVRAQGAADTQYF. The chain links TRBV29-1 to TRBJ2-3, with TRBD1 matching 8 bases. CDR3 length: 14 residues. Germline loops: CDR1 SQVTM, CDR2 ANQGSEA. Unmatched junction bases numbered 9, after V lost 6 bases and J lost 4 bases.

This chain connects TRBV20-1 to TRBJ2-7, with D tentatively TRBD1 (6 bases). This CDR3 comprises 15 residues. Germline CDR1 is DFQATT and CDR2 is SNEGSKA (reference sequence). The germline V and J ends were trimmed by 3 bases and 2 bases, with 17 bases remaining between them. This CDR3 reads CSASDQGRVPYEQYF. In DNA form, the CDR3 reads TGCAGTGCTAGTGACCAGGGGCGAGTCCCCTACGAGCAGTACTTC.

The V gene is TRBV5-1, the J gene TRBJ2-6; D not resolved. Germline CDR1 SGHRS, CDR2 YFSETQ. This CDR3 spans 16 amino acids. V dropped 6 bases and J dropped 0 bases, with 13 bases sitting between them. The CDR3 DNA reads as TGCGCCAGCAACCCCGCCGGCGGCTCTGGGGCCAACGTCCTGACTTTC. Translation gives CASNPAGGSGANVLTF.

The rearrangement links TRBV28 to TRBJ2-7, with no clear D. V gave up 6 bases and J gave up 0 bases, with 6 bases separating them. The CDR3 covers 12 residues. Germline CDR1 MDHEN, CDR2 SYDVKM. The CDR3 loop is CASRHSSYEQYF. The DNA of the CDR3 is TGTGCCAGCAGGCACAGCTCCTACGAGCAGTACTTC.

The chain recombines TRBV5-8 with TRBJ2-7, with TRBD2 identical over 8 bases. In germline, CDR1 is SGHTS, CDR2 YDEGEE. The CDR3 contains 15 residues. V lost 2 bases and J lost 2; bases outside the gene matches: 6. The CDR3 sequence: CASSFALAGTYEQYF. CDR3 coding DNA: TGTGCCAGCAGCTTCGCGCTAGCGGGTACCTACGAGCAGTACTTC.

This clone was recorded once. The chain links TRBV10-3 to TRBJ2-1, with TRBD2 matching over 11 bases. Germline CDR1 and CDR2: ENHRY and SYGVKD. CDR3 length: 17 amino acids. Unmatched junction bases numbered 12, after V lost 11 bases and J lost 0 bases. As DNA, the CDR3 is TGTGCCGTAGGAACAGCTAGCGGGAGGACCTCCTACAATGAGCAGTTCTTC. It codes for CAVGTASGRTSYNEQFF.

V is TRBV5-1 and J is TRBJ2-7; a possible D gene is TRBD1 (6 bases). The CDR3 runs to 15 residues. V dropped 4 bases and J dropped 0 bases, with 14 bases sitting between them. Germline V lookup: CDR1 SGHRS, CDR2 YFSETQ. The CDR3 loop is CASSRDGQSSYEQYF. Written as DNA, the CDR3 is TGCGCCAGCAGCAGGGACGGACAGAGCTCCTACGAGCAGTACTTC.

J is TRBJ2-1 and V is TRBV6-5; TRBD2 agrees at 9 bases. Germline CDR1 reads MNHEY; CDR2 reads SVGAGI. The CDR3 loop spans 14 amino acids. With V trimmed by 5 bases and J by 10 bases, 9 bases remained unmatched. The CDR3 here is CASSTTSGLLEQFF. For the CDR3, the DNA is TGTGCCAGCAGTACGACTAGCGGACTCCTGGAGCAGTTCTTC.

This chain connects TRBV29-1 to TRBJ1-2; D call uncertain. V was trimmed by 5 bases and J by 4 bases, leaving 14 bases between them. The CDR3 spans 13 residues. CDR1 and CDR2 (germline): SQVTM, ANQGSEA. This chain's CDR3 is CSVLDRNLYGYTF. CDR3 DNA: TGCAGCGTTCTTGACCGTAACCTCTATGGCTACACCTTC.

V and J are TRBV7-7 and TRBJ2-3; weak D call: TRBD2 (6 bases). V was shortened by 1 base and J by 0 bases, with 8 bases between the two germline ends. This CDR3 is 15 amino acids long. Germline values: CDR1 SSHAT, CDR2 FNYEAQ (reference sequence). CDR3 sequence (DNA): TGTGCCAGCAGCTTAGGGAGCGGGAGCACAGATACGCAGTATTTT. Translating gives CASSLGSGSTDTQYF.

The chain couples TRBV10-3 to TRBJ1-2, with a possible D match to TRBD1 (5 bases). Trimming stripped 6 bases from V and 1 base from J, with 18 bases between. Germline lookup yields CDR1 ENHRY and CDR2 SYGVKD. This CDR3 comprises 16 residues. For the CDR3, the DNA is TGTGCCATCAGAGATCCGAGGGACCGAGTTAACTATGGCTACACCTTC. Its translation is CAIRDPRDRVNYGYTF.

This sequence joins TRBV9 and TRBJ2-2; a weak D match, TRBD2 (5 bases). This CDR3 region has 15 residues. Germline V gene data show CDR1 as SGDLS and CDR2 as YYNGEE. Deletions cut 3 bases from V and 6 bases from J, with 15 bases between. The CDR3: CASSASAGRSGELFF. The CDR3 nucleotides are TGTGCCAGCAGCGCATCCGCTGGGAGATCCGGGGAGCTGTTTTTT.